This entry lists 13 T cell receptor beta chains sequenced from one sample in a study of shared clonotypes between healthy human individuals. Data came from immunoSEQ multiplex PCR; TCRdb stores just in-frame clones and leaves some out. Among hundreds of thousands of clones, 80% to 95% were seen once, and the ten largest hold 24%. The naive CD8 population came from CD45RO-negative cells selected for CCR7, without terminally differentiated effector memory CD45RA+ cells. Material for sequencing was naive CD8+ T cells sorted from blood. Every receptor here comes from a man aged 25 to 40 in good health.

As concerns this clone: A far larger clone is just one base off, so this is likely a read error. This specimen includes other DNA sequences encoding the same CDR3. CDR3 sequence reads: CASSSSYGYTF. CDR3 coding DNA: TGTGCCAGCAGTTCAAGCTATGGCTACACCTTC. The rearrangement links TRBV28 to TRBJ1-2; no reliable D call. CDR1 is MDHEN and CDR2 is SYDVKM in the germline V gene. The CDR3 is made up of 11 amino acids. Trimming pared 4 bases from V and 4 bases from J, leaving 4 bases between.

J is TRBJ2-5 and V is TRBV6-6; no firm D call. Trimming pared 5 bases from V and 1 base from J, leaving 11 bases between. This CDR3 is built from 14 residues. From germline, CDR1 is MNHNY and CDR2 SVGAGI (reference sequence). The CDR3 sequence is CASSTLSPQETQYF. In DNA, the CDR3 is TGTGCCAGCAGTACTCTAAGTCCCCAAGAGACCCAGTACTTC.

The gene calls are TRBV28 and TRBJ2-7; 10 positions agree with TRBD2. This CDR3 region has 19 residues. Germline V gene data show CDR1 as MDHEN and CDR2 as SYDVKM. The junction had 17 bases not matched to a gene; V was cut back by 5 bases and J by 1 base. In nucleotides, the CDR3 is TGTGCCAGCAGTCCCTGGTTCAACCCGGGACTAGCGCCTTCCTACGAGCAGTACTTC. Protein product: CASSPWFNPGLAPSYEQYF.

The rearrangement uses TRBV4-3 and TRBJ2-7, with 7 bases matching TRBD2. Looked up from germline, CDR1 is LGHNA and CDR2 is YSLEER. With 4 bases clipped from V and 4 bases from J, the junction kept 4 bases outside the gene matches. The CDR3 consists of 13 residues. The CDR3 sequence is CASSPPSGYEQYF. The CDR3, as DNA: TGCGCCAGCAGCCCACCTAGCGGTTACGAGCAGTACTTC.

This chain's CDR3 is CASSFWTSGLGELFF. DNA for the CDR3: TGTGCCAGCAGCTTCTGGACTAGCGGGCTTGGGGAGCTGTTTTTT. The genes are TRBV11-2 and TRBJ2-2, with TRBD2 matching 11 bases. V was clipped by 3 bases and J by 8 bases; unmatched bases: 5. Germline lookup yields CDR1 SGHAT and CDR2 FQNNGV. The CDR3 is made up of 15 amino acids. Full variable domain (remainder filled in from reference TRBV11-2 and TRBJ2-2): EAGVAQSPRYKIIEKRQSVAFWCNPISGHATLYWYQQILGQGPKLLIQFQNNGVVDDSQLPKDRFSAERLKGVDSTLKIQPAKLEDSAVYLCASSFWTSGLGELFFGEGSRLTVL.

V usage is TRBV9 and J usage is TRBJ2-7; 7 bases fit TRBD1. Germline CDR1 SGDLS, CDR2 YYNGEE. After removal of 2 bases from V and 4 bases from J, the junction contained 15 bases not matched to a gene. The CDR3 is 17 residues long. The CDR3 DNA reads TGTGCCAGCAGCGTTGGGGGAGCCGGGACAGCACCTTACGAGCAGTACTTC. Translation gives CASSVGGAGTAPYEQYF.

The chain couples TRBV27 to TRBJ2-7; D is uncertain. Trimming left V 3 bases short and J 3 bases short, with 12 bases between. CDR1 MNHEY and CDR2 SMNVEV come from the germline V gene (reference sequence). CDR3 length: 14 residues. CDR3 residues: CASSFWSNGYEQYF. In DNA form, the CDR3 reads TGTGCCAGCAGTTTTTGGTCGAACGGCTACGAGCAGTACTTC.

The gene calls are TRBV6-1 and TRBJ2-7; 8 bases map to TRBD1. This CDR3 comprises 14 residues. Germline CDR1 and CDR2: MNHNS and SASEGT. After removal of 6 bases from V and 4 bases from J, the junction contained 8 bases not matched to a gene. The CDR3 sequence: CASRVTGVEYEQYF. DNA for the CDR3: TGTGCCAGCAGGGTGACAGGGGTTGAATACGAGCAGTACTTC.

This chain's CDR3 is CASSHNSYEQYF. CDR3 nucleotide sequence: TGCGCCAGCAGCCACAACTCCTACGAGCAGTACTTC. V and J are TRBV4-1 and TRBJ2-7; D is undetermined. The V gene lost 3 bases and the J gene lost 0 bases, with 3 bases spanning the gap. The CDR3 has 12 amino acids. Germline CDR1 reads MGHRA; CDR2 reads YSYEKL.

CDR3 in DNA: TGTGCCAGCAGTTCACCAAACTACGAGCAGTACTTC. It yields the protein CASSSPNYEQYF. The chain employs TRBV28 and TRBJ2-7; D remains unclear. This CDR3 spans 12 amino acids. The germline V gene has CDR1 MDHEN and CDR2 SYDVKM. The V and J ends lost 4 bases and 3 bases respectively, with 7 bases between them.

This chain joins TRBV27 and TRBJ2-1; TRBD2 agrees at 14 bases. J gave up 9 bases and V 6 bases, and 7 bases lay outside the gene matches. CDR1 and CDR2 (germline): MNHEY, SMNVEV (reference sequence). This CDR3 is built from 15 residues. CDR3 DNA: TGTGCCAGCAGGCTTGGGACTAGCGGGAGCAGTGAGCAGTTCTTC. It translates to CASRLGTSGSSEQFF.

This clone came up once. The chain joins TRBV29-1 to TRBJ2-7, with 7 bases fitting TRBD2. V was pared by 2 bases and J by 2 bases, with 3 bases of the junction left unmatched. This CDR3 is built from 13 residues. Per germline, CDR1 SQVTM and CDR2 ANQGSEA. CDR3 residues: CSVELGRPYEQYF. Here the CDR3 DNA reads TGCAGCGTTGAACTCGGGAGGCCCTACGAGCAGTACTTC.

This chain joins TRBV5-4 and TRBJ2-5; 9 bases agree with TRBD1. This CDR3 is built from 15 residues. The V gene's germline CDR1 is SGHNT and CDR2 YYREEE (reference sequence). The V gene end was trimmed by 1 base and the J gene end by 1 base; junction bases not matched to a gene: 2. The CDR3 coding sequence is TGTGCCAGCAGCTTGAAGGACAGGGGCCAAGAGACCCAGTACTTC. Translated, it gives CASSLKDRGQETQYF.